The T cell receptor (beta chain) described here comes from a study of T cells after posttransplantation cyclophosphamide. Produced via immunoSEQ multiplex PCR; TCRdb's table is partial and in-frame only. The sample has approximately 700 clones; about four fifths are singletons. CDR1 is LNHDA, CDR2 SQIVND, per germline (reference sequence). This CDR3 has 13 amino acids. The V and J ends lost 6 bases and 4 bases respectively, with 12 bases between them. Sequencing used gut tissue. The chain links TRBV19 to TRBJ1-2; D is perhaps TRBD1 (5 bases). The TCR originated in a man aged 50 to 60. The CDR3 region is CASRDSLGYGYTF. Written as DNA, the CDR3 is TGTGCCAGTAGAGACAGCCTTGGCTATGGCTACACCTTC.